The rows below give T cell receptor beta chains drawn from one sample of a study of response to subunit inactivated influenza vaccine. TCRdb ran MiXCR on the RT-PCR reads and lists one entry per CDR3 protein. Among 300,000 to 350,000 distinct CDR3 sequences listed, roughly 20% were seen once. Sequenced material: PBMCs from blood, taken around 22 months after vaccination. Source of these receptors: a man in his fifties or sixties who received an inactivated influenza vaccine. Both conserved end residues are part of each CDR3. Fields, in order: D gene, V gene, J gene, clone size, CDR3 protein, CDR3 DNA. A D gene is named only where the DNA matches it firmly. Expanded clones are given a class, and other clones once, few, many or no size at all.

D: -
V: TRBV29-1
J: TRBJ2-7
size: -
CDR3: CSVGLLGEQYF
DNA: TGCAGCGTTGGGTTGCTGGGTGAGCAGTACTTC

D: -
V: TRBV7-2
J: TRBJ1-6
size: few
CDR3: CASSLAGHPNSPLHF
DNA: TGTGCCAGCAGCTTAGCGGGACACCCTAATTCACCCCTCCACTTT

D: -
V: TRBV12-3/TRBV12-4
J: TRBJ1-1
size: -
CDR3: CASSFYPGRDTEAFF
DNA: TGTGCCAGCAGTTTTTATCCCGGTCGCGACACTGAAGCTTTCTTT

D: TRBD1
V: TRBV5-1
J: TRBJ1-1
size: -
CDR3: CASSLAGTGRMNTEAFF
DNA: TGCGCCAGCAGCTTAGCAGGGACAGGGCGCATGAACACTGAAGCTTTCTTT

D: -
V: TRBV9
J: TRBJ2-1
size: once
CDR3: CASSASGNEQFF
DNA: TGTGCCAGCAGCGCGTCGGGTAATGAGCAGTTCTTC

D: TRBD2
V: TRBV7-8
J: TRBJ2-6
size: few
CDR3: CASSLISGRSSGANVLTF
DNA: TGTGCCAGCAGCTTAATTAGCGGGAGGAGCTCTGGGGCCAACGTCCTGACTTTC

D: -
V: TRBV11-2
J: TRBJ1-4
size: -
CDR3: CASSYTDGNEKLFF
DNA: TGTGCCAGCAGCTATACGGACGGAAATGAAAAACTGTTTTTT

D: -
V: TRBV6-1
J: TRBJ1-5
size: -
CDR3: CASSADGWGPQHF
DNA: TGTGCCAGCAGTGCGGACGGCTGGGGGCCCCAGCATTTT

D: TRBD2
V: TRBV23-1
J: TRBJ2-5
size: few
CDR3: CASSLGLAGGPGETQYF
DNA: TGCGCCAGCAGTCTGGGACTAGCGGGAGGGCCCGGAGAGACCCAGTACTTC

D: -
V: TRBV27
J: TRBJ1-1
size: few
CDR3: CASSGDGFEGTEAFF
DNA: TGTGCCAGCAGTGGGGACGGATTTGAGGGCACTGAAGCTTTCTTT

D: -
V: TRBV20-1
J: TRBJ1-1
size: once
CDR3: CSARVKGLNTEAFF
DNA: TGCAGTGCTAGAGTGAAGGGTTTGAACACTGAAGCTTTCTTT

D: -
V: TRBV4-1
J: TRBJ2-3
size: few
CDR3: CASSPRNGERDTQYF
DNA: TGCGCCAGCAGCCCTAGGAACGGGGAGAGAGATACGCAGTATTTT

D: TRBD1
V: TRBV4-2
J: TRBJ1-2
size: -
CDR3: CASSQEGTGNNYGYTF
DNA: TGTGCCAGCAGCCAAGAGGGGACAGGGAATAACTATGGCTACACCTTC

D: -
V: TRBV9
J: TRBJ2-5
size: -
CDR3: CASSVDYRGQTQYF
DNA: TGTGCCAGCAGCGTAGATTATCGGGGACAGACCCAGTACTTC

D: TRBD1
V: TRBV28
J: TRBJ1-4
size: -
CDR3: CASRGTGGTNEKLFF
DNA: TGTGCCAGCAGGGGGACAGGGGGCACTAATGAAAAACTGTTTTTT

D: TRBD1
V: TRBV20-1
J: TRBJ1-4
size: -
CDR3: CSARNFQGAEEKLFF
DNA: TGCAGTGCTAGAAATTTTCAGGGGGCTGAAGAAAAACTGTTTTTT

D: -
V: TRBV28
J: TRBJ1-2
size: -
CDR3: CASRTIPLGYTF
DNA: TGTGCCAGCAGAACGATACCCCTTGGCTACACCTTC

D: TRBD2
V: TRBV20-1
J: TRBJ2-7
size: -
CDR3: CSAPGLAGAYEQYF
DNA: TGCAGTGCCCCGGGACTAGCGGGGGCCTACGAGCAGTACTTC

D: TRBD1
V: TRBV12-3/TRBV12-4
J: TRBJ1-2
size: -
CDR3: CASRPGQGRGDYGYTF
DNA: TGTGCCAGCAGGCCGGGACAGGGCAGGGGGGACTATGGCTACACCTTC

D: TRBD2
V: TRBV12-3/TRBV12-4
J: TRBJ2-3
size: few
CDR3: CASSFFGGGQDTQYF
DNA: TGTGCCAGCAGTTTTTTTGGCGGGGGGCAAGATACGCAGTATTTT

D: -
V: TRBV4-3
J: TRBJ2-3
size: -
CDR3: CASSQEGRVTDTQYF
DNA: TGCGCCAGCAGCCAAGAGGGTAGGGTCACAGATACGCAGTATTTT

D: -
V: TRBV20-1
J: TRBJ1-6
size: few
CDR3: CSARGENWNSPLHF
DNA: TGCAGTGCTAGAGGAGAAAATTGGAATTCACCCCTCCACTTT

D: TRBD2
V: TRBV4-2
J: TRBJ2-7
size: -
CDR3: CASSQEGLDSYEQYF
DNA: TGTGCCAGCAGCCAAGAGGGACTAGATTCCTACGAGCAGTACTTC

D: -
V: TRBV15
J: TRBJ1-3
size: -
CDR3: CATSREGGAYGPFGNTIYF
DNA: TGTGCCACCAGCAGAGAGGGGGGGGCTTACGGCCCCTTTGGAAACACCATATATTTT

D: -
V: TRBV10-3
J: TRBJ2-5
size: -
CDR3: CAISWGEETQYF
DNA: TGTGCCATATCCTGGGGGGAAGAGACCCAGTACTTC

D: -
V: TRBV5-1
J: TRBJ2-7
size: few
CDR3: CASSLGGLSYEQYF
DNA: TGCGCCAGCAGCTTGGGGGGCCTTTCCTACGAGCAGTACTTC

D: -
V: TRBV20-1
J: TRBJ1-2
size: few
CDR3: CSASVGGPLLGYGYTF
DNA: TGCAGTGCTAGTGTAGGTGGACCCCTCCTGGGCTATGGCTACACCTTC

D: -
V: TRBV5-1
J: TRBJ2-1
size: -
CDR3: CASSLAGFGATGYNEQLF
DNA: TGCGCCAGCAGCTTGGCCGGGTTCGGGGCTACGGGTTACAATGAGCAGTTATTC

D: TRBD2
V: TRBV5-1
J: TRBJ2-7
size: -
CDR3: CASSPPAGAGGEQYF
DNA: TGCGCCAGCAGCCCTCCAGCGGGAGCTGGGGGTGAGCAGTACTTC

D: -
V: TRBV29-1
J: TRBJ1-1
size: many
CDR3: CSVDGGEGKGAEAFF
DNA: TGCAGCGTTGACGGTGGAGAGGGTAAGGGGGCTGAAGCTTTCTTT

D: TRBD2
V: TRBV9
J: TRBJ2-7
size: -
CDR3: CASSVADGLAGANDEQYF
DNA: TGTGCCAGCAGCGTAGCTGATGGGCTAGCGGGAGCTAATGACGAGCAGTACTTC

D: -
V: TRBV20-1
J: TRBJ1-4
size: -
CDR3: CSARTRGFEEKLFF
DNA: TGCAGTGCTAGAACGCGCGGGTTCGAGGAAAAACTGTTTTTT

D: TRBD1
V: TRBV18
J: TRBJ2-2
size: -
CDR3: CASSPRQGVTGELFF
DNA: TGTGCCAGCTCACCCCGACAGGGCGTCACCGGGGAGCTGTTTTTT

D: -
V: TRBV4-1
J: TRBJ1-4
size: few
CDR3: CASSQGRQGSTNEKLFF
DNA: TGCGCCAGCAGCCAGGGACGGCAGGGTTCCACTAATGAAAAACTGTTTTTT

D: TRBD2
V: TRBV3-1
J: TRBJ2-7
size: -
CDR3: CASSQEVTSSSYEQYF
DNA: TGTGCCAGCAGCCAAGAAGTGACTAGCAGCTCCTACGAGCAGTACTTC

D: -
V: TRBV20-1
J: TRBJ1-3
size: few
CDR3: CSARDHQAGGNTIYF
DNA: TGCAGTGCTAGAGATCACCAGGCGGGTGGAAACACCATATATTTT

D: -
V: TRBV4-2
J: TRBJ1-6
size: -
CDR3: CASSQEIRGNSPLHF
DNA: TGTGCCAGCAGCCAAGAAATTAGGGGTAATTCACCCCTCCACTTT